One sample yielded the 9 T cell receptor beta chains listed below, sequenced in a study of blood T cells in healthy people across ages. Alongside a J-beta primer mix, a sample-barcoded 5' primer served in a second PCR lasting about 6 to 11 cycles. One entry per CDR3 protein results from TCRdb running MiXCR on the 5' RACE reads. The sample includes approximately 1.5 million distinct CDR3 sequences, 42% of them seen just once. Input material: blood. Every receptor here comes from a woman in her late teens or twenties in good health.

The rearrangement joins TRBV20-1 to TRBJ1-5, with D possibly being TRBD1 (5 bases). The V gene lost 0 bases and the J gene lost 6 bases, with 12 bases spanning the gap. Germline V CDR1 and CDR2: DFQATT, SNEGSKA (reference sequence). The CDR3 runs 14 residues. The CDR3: CSARDGCTGQPQHF. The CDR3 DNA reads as TGCAGTGCTAGAGATGGATGTACAGGTCAGCCCCAGCATTTT.

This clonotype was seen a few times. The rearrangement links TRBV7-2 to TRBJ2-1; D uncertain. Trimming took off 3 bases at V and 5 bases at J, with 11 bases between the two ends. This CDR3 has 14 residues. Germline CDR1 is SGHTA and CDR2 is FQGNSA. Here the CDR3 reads CASSFVQMNNEQFF. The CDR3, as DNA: TGTGCCAGCAGCTTTGTGCAGATGAACAATGAGCAGTTCTTC.

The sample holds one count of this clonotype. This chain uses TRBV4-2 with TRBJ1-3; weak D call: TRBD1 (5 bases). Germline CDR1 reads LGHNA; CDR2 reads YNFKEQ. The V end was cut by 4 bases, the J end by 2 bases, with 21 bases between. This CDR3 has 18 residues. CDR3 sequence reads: CASSPETGTPGTGNTIYF. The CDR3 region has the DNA TGTGCCAGCAGCCCAGAAACTGGGACCCCTGGCACTGGAAACACCATATATTTT.

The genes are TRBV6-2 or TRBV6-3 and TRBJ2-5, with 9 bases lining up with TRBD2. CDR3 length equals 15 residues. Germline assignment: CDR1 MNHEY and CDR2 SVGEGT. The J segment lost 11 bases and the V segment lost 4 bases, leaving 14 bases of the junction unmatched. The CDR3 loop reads CASSFVAGVGNEQYF. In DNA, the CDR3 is TGTGCCAGCAGTTTCGTAGCGGGGGTCGGCAATGAGCAGTACTTC.

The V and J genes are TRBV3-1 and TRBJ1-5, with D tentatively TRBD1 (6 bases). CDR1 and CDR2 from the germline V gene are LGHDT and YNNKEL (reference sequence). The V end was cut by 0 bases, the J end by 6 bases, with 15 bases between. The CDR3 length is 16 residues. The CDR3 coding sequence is TGTGCCAGCAGCCAAGAGTCGGGGGGGCAAGTTCAGCCCCAGCATTTT. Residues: CASSQESGGQVQPQHF. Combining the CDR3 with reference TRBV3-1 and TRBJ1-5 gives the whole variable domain DTAVSQTPKYLVTQMGNDKSIKCEQNLGHDTMYWYKQDSKKFLKIMFSYNNKELIINETVPNRFSPKSPDKAHLNLHINSLELGDSAVYFCASSQESGGQVQPQHFGDGTRLSIL.

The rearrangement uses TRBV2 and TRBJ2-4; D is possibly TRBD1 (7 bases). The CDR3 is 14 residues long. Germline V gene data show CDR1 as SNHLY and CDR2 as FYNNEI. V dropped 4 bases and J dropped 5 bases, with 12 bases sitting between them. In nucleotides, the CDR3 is TGTGCCAGCAGTGTGGAGGGGGCCGAAAACATTCAGTACTTC. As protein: CASSVEGAENIQYF.

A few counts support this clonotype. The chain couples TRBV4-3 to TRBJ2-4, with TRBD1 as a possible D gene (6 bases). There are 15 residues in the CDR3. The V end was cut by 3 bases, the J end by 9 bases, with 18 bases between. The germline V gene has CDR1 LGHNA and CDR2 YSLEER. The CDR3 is CASSQSIRGAGIQYF. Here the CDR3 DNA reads TGCGCCAGCAGCCAGTCGATCAGGGGTGCGGGCATTCAGTACTTC.

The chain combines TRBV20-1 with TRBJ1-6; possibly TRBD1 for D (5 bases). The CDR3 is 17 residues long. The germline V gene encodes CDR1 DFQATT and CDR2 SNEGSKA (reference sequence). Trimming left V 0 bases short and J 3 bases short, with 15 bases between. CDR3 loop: CSARDWAGSIYNSPLHF. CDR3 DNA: TGCAGTGCTAGAGATTGGGCAGGGAGTATCTATAATTCACCCCTCCACTTT.

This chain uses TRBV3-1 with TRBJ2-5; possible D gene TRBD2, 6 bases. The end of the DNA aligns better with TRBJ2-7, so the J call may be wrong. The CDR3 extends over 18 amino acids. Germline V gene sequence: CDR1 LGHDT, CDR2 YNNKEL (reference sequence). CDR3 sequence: CASSQDFSLAESRYEQYF. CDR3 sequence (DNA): TGTGCCAGCAGCCAAGATTTTTCTTTAGCGGAGAGTCGATACGAGCAGTACTTC.